This section outlines one T cell receptor (beta chain) sequence together with its context. There is no known antigen for this receptor. No base qualities exist here, and no much larger clone lies one base off it. The time point label for this specimen denotes: week 47, end of study. A 20-mer mutant IDH1 peptide at 300 micrograms in Montanide made up each vaccine dose, which was injected subcutaneously together with topical imiquimod. Patients were given eight vaccinations, in weeks 1, 3, 5, 7, 11, 15, 19 and 23, which matched visits V03 through V10. All donors had newly diagnosed IDH1-mutant astrocytomas of WHO grade 3 or 4 that showed loss of nuclear ATRX. The samples were drawn from NOA16, a multicentre, single-arm, open-label phase I trial in Germany that tested a mutant IDH1 peptide vaccine in humans for the first time. Genomic DNA for TCRB sequencing was isolated from EDTA blood with the DNeasy Blood and Tissue Kit.

The library was built by means of the immunoSEQ multiplex PCR assay. Following the manufacturer's protocol, the hsTCRB Kit was used to amplify rearranged TCR beta chain sequences. TCRB libraries were sequenced on an Illumina MiSeq. The source study handled its data this way. The kit vendor's proprietary platform handled demultiplexing, trimming and gene mapping. TCRdb took over this immuneACCESS table, retaining in-frame rearrangements with V and J assigned. Such tables are incomplete; in checked studies, under half of the missing clones stem from an unresolved V gene, and the remainder is unexplained. That table is the source of V, J and clone size, and D and trimming were worked out from the DNA. The sample contains almost 95,000 clones, 89% of them found a single time. In total, the top ten clones hold roughly 0.81% of the sample. These data belong to a study of a mutant IDH1 vaccine in newly diagnosed glioma (dated by TCRdb to 2020 to 2022). Some background on the complete study: Vaccination was initiated 4-6 weeks after radiotherapy alone, or concurrently with temozolomide cycles in the chemotherapy-containing groups. The roughly 32 treated patients were approximately 62% male and roughly 38% female, with a mean age of around 40 years. Before enrollment, most patients had been given radiochemotherapy with temozolomide as standard therapy, while the rest had received either radiotherapy alone or temozolomide alone. Visit V12 was the week-35 safety follow-up and visit V13 was the week-47 end of study. Peripheral blood samples were drawn at six visits, namely V03 (baseline), V05, V07, V10, V12 and V13. For exploratory analyses, around 26 treated patients had longitudinal TCRB deep sequencing done wherever samples were available.

General findings and caveats noted by the study authors: Immune responses induced by the vaccine were seen in 90% to 95% of patients across multiple MHC alleles. Availability determined which PBMC samples were chosen for TCRB deep sequencing. Pseudoprogression appeared unrelated to alterations in the top peripheral T cell clonotypes detected by TCRB sequencing. It was noted by the authors that analyses of patient blood samples could not be reproduced owing to sample limitations.

The source of this sequence is a woman in her fifties or sixties with glioma. Source: PBMCs, taken from a glioma patient whose treatment included an IDH1 peptide vaccine.

The DNA sequence is given as TGTGCCAGCAGCGTAGAAATTGGGACGCTGGGGGAAAAACTGTTTTTT. It specifies CASSVEIGTLGEKLFF. The rearrangement combines TRBV9 with TRBJ1-4; the D gene is possibly TRBD1, with 5 bases matching. The trim is 0 bases for V and 8 bases for J, with a gap of 17 bases between the germline ends. CDR1 and CDR2 are read off the germline V gene as SGDLS and YYNGEE. The cysteine opens and the phenylalanine closes a CDR3 of 16 amino acids. The sequence is cut down to CDR3 DNA, 48 bases in frame from base 1.